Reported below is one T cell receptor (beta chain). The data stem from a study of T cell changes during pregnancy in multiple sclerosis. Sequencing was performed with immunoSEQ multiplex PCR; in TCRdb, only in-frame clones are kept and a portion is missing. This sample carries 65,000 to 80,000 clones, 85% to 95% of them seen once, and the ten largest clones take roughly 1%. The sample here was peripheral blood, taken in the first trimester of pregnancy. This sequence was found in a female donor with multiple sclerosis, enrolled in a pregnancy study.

The CDR3 reads CASSTTSGRETQYF. The CDR3 coding sequence is TGTGCCAGCAGCACGACTAGCGGGAGAGAGACCCAGTACTTC. This rearrangement joins TRBV9 to TRBJ2-5, with 12 bases matching TRBD2. The length of the CDR3 is 14 residues. The V gene end was trimmed by 4 bases and the J gene end by 4 bases; junction bases not matched to a gene: 2. Germline-derived CDR1 and CDR2 are SGDLS and YYNGEE.